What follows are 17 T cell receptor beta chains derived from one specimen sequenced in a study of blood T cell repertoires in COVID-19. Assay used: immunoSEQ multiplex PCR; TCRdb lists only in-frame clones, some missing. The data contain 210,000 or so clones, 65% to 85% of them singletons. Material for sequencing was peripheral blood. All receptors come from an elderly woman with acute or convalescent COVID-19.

CDR3 residues: CASSPGGGRTDTQYF. The CDR3, as DNA: TGTGCCAGCAGCCCCGGGGGGGGGCGCACAGATACGCAGTATTTT. The chain combines TRBV7-3 with TRBJ2-3, with 8 bases lining up with TRBD2. The J segment lost 1 base and the V segment lost 5 bases, leaving 5 bases of the junction unmatched. The CDR3 totals 15 residues. Germline-derived CDR1 and CDR2 are SGHTA and FQGTGA.

DNA of the CDR3: TGTGCCAGCAGTTACAACAGGGGGCAAGCTTTCTTT. Protein product: CASSYNRGQAFF. The rearrangement joins TRBV12-3 or TRBV12-4 to TRBJ1-1, with 9 bases lining up with TRBD1. This CDR3 region has 12 residues. V shed 4 bases, J shed 9 bases, and the junction held 3 bases outside the gene matches.

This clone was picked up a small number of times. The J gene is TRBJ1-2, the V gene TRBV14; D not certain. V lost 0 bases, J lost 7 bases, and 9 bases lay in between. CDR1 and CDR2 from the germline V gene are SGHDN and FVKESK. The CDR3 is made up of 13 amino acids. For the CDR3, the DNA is TGTGCCAGCAGCCAAGAAAGTTTCGGTGGCTACACCTTC. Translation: CASSQESFGGYTF.

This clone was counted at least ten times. The CDR3 DNA reads TGTGCCAGCAGCCCCCCAGGGCCATTCTCCTACGAGCAGTACTTC. Translated, it gives CASSPPGPFSYEQYF. The chain recombines TRBV3-1 (or the pseudogene TRBV3-2) with TRBJ2-7, with D perhaps TRBD1 (5 bases). Trimming stripped 4 bases from V and 0 bases from J, with 13 bases between. The CDR3 extends over 15 amino acids. From germline, CDR1 is LGHDT and CDR2 YNNKEL (reference sequence).

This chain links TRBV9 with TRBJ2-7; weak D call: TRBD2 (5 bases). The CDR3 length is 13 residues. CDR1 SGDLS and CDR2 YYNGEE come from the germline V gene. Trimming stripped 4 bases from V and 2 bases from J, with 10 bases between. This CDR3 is CASSPGAAYEQYF. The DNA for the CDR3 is TGTGCCAGCAGCCCCGGAGCGGCCTACGAGCAGTACTTC.

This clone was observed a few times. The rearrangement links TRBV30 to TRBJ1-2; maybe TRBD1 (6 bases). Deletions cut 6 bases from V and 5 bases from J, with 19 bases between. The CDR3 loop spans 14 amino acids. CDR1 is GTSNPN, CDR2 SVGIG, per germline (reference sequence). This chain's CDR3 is CACGPRGGAYGYTF. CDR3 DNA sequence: TGTGCCTGCGGTCCTAGGGGGGGGGCTTATGGCTACACCTTC.

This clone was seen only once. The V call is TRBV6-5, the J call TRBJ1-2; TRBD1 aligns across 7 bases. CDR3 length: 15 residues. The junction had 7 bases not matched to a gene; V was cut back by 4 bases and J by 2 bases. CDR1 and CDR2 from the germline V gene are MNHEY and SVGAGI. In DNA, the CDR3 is TGTGCCAGCAGTTTCCGGGACAGTGAGAACTATGGCTACACCTTC. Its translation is CASSFRDSENYGYTF.

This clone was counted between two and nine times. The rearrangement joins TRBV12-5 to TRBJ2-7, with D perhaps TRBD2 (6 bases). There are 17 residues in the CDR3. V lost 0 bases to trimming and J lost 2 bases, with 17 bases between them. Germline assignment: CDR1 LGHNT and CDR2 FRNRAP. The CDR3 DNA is TGTGCTAGTGGTTTGGTATTGGAGGGAGAGGGCACCTACGAGCAGTACTTC. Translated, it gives CASGLVLEGEGTYEQYF.

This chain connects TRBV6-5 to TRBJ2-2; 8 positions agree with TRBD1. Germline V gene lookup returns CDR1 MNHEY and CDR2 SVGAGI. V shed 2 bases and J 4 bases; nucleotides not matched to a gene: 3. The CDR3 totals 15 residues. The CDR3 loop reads CASSYGTGSTGELFF. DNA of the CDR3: TGTGCCAGCAGTTACGGGACAGGTAGCACCGGGGAGCTGTTTTTT.

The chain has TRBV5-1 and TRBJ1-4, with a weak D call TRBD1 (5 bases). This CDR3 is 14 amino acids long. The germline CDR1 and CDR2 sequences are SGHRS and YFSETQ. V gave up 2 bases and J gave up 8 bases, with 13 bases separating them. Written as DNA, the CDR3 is TGCGCCAGCAGCTTAGAGACAGAAGGGGAAAAACTGTTTTTT. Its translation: CASSLETEGEKLFF.

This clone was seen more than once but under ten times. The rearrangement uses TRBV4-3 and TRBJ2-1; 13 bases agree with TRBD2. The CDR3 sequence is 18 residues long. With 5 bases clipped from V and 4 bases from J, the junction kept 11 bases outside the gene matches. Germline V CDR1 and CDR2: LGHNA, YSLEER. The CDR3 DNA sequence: TGCGCCAGCAGCGGGAGGACTAGCGGGGGTCCACCTTACAATGAGCAGTTCTTC. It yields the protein CASSGRTSGGPPYNEQFF.

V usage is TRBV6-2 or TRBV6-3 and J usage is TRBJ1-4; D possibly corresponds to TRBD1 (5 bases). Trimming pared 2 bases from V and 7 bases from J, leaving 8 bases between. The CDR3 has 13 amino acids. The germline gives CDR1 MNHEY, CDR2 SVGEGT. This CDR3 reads CASSYPGVEKLFF. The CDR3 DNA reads TGTGCCAGCAGTTACCCGGGGGTTGAAAAACTGTTTTTT.

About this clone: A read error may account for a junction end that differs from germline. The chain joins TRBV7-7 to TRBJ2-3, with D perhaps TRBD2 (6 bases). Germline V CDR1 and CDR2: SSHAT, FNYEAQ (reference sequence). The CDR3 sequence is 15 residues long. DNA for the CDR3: TGTGCTAGCAGCTTAGACAGCGGGCCCACAGATACGCAGTATTTT. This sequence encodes CASSLDSGPTDTQYF.

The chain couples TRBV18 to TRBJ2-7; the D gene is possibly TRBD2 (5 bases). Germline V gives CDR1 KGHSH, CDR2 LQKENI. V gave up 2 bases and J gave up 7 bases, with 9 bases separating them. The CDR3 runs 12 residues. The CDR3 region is CASSPEGGEQYF. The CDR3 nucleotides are TGTGCCAGCTCACCAGAGGGTGGGGAGCAGTACTTC.

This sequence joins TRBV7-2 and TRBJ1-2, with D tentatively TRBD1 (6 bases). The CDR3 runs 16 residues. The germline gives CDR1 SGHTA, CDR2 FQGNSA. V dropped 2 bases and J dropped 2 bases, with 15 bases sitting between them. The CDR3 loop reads CASSLQTGNNNYGYTF. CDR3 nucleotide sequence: TGTGCCAGCAGCTTACAAACAGGGAATAACAACTATGGCTACACCTTC.

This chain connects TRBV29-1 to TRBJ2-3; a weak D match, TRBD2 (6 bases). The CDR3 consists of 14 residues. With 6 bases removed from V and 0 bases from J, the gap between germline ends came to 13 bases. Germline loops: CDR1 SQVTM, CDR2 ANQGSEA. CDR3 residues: CSVGDWPSTDTQYF. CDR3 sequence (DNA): TGCAGCGTGGGGGACTGGCCGAGCACAGATACGCAGTATTTT.

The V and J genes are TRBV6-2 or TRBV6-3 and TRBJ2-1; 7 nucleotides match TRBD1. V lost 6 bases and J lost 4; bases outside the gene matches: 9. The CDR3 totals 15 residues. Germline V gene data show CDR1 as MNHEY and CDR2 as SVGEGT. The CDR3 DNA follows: TGTGCCAGCAGCCCTACAGGGGAATCTTACAATGAGCAGTTCTTC. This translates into CASSPTGESYNEQFF.